A selection of T cell receptor beta chains follows, all from one sample in a study of T-cell reconstitution after alpha-beta-depleted transplantation in children. MiXCR, run by TCRdb on the PCR reads, gives a single entry per CDR3 protein. The data contain 600,000 or so distinct CDR3 sequences, around 23% of them singletons. The specimen was PBMCs, mostly from graft donor cells, collected 360 days after TCRalphabeta/CD19-depleted stem cell transplant. The receptors come from a boy under three years old who had a stem cell transplant for acute myeloid leukemia, so the T cells may come from the graft donor. The CDR3 runs from the conserved cysteine through the conserved F or W. D genes are given only for firm matches. Where a row states a size, it is once, few, many or the class of an expanded clone; other rows omit it.

V gene: TRBV12-3/TRBV12-4
CDR3 length: 17
clone size: many
J gene: TRBJ2-2
D gene: .
CDR3 DNA: TGTGCCAGCAGTTTTTCGCCCGGACTCCCAGAGGTCGGGGAGCTGTTTTTT
CDR3 protein: CASSFSPGLPEVGELFF

V gene: TRBV15
CDR3 length: 14
clone size: .
J gene: TRBJ2-7
D gene: TRBD1
CDR3 DNA: TGTGCCACCAGCAACGGGGACAGTCCCTACGAGCAGTACTTC
CDR3 protein: CATSNGDSPYEQYF

V gene: TRBV4-3
CDR3 length: 14
clone size: few
J gene: TRBJ2-1
D gene: .
CDR3 DNA: TGCGCCAGCAGCCAAGGGTGGTTTTACAATGAGCAGTTCTTC
CDR3 protein: CASSQGWFYNEQFF

V gene: TRBV7-8
CDR3 length: 14
clone size: few
J gene: TRBJ2-3
D gene: TRBD2
CDR3 DNA: TGTGCCAGCAGTCGCGGACTAGCGAAAGATACGCAGTATTTT
CDR3 protein: CASSRGLAKDTQYF

V gene: TRBV6-5
CDR3 length: 14
clone size: few
J gene: TRBJ2-7
D gene: TRBD2
CDR3 DNA: TGTGCCAGCAGGTCCGGGGGGGGACTATACGAGCAGTACTTC
CDR3 protein: CASRSGGGLYEQYF

V gene: TRBV7-2
CDR3 length: 15
clone size: many
J gene: TRBJ2-3
D gene: TRBD2
CDR3 DNA: TGTGCCAGCAGCCACCAAAGCGGGGAAACAGATACGCAGTATTTT
CDR3 protein: CASSHQSGETDTQYF

V gene: TRBV6-2/TRBV6-3
CDR3 length: 15
clone size: few
J gene: TRBJ2-1
D gene: .
CDR3 DNA: TGTGCCAGCAGTTACATCGGGGAGGCCTACAATGAGCAGTTCTTC
CDR3 protein: CASSYIGEAYNEQFF

V gene: TRBV25-1
CDR3 length: 15
clone size: many
J gene: TRBJ2-5
D gene: .
CDR3 DNA: TGTGCCAGCAGTGAGGAGTTCGGGGGTCGGGAGACCCAGTACTTC
CDR3 protein: CASSEEFGGRETQYF

V gene: TRBV12-3/TRBV12-4
CDR3 length: 17
clone size: few
J gene: TRBJ2-2
D gene: .
CDR3 DNA: TGTGCCAGCAGTTCGATCCCCATCGCTCGCGGCACCGGGGAGCTGTTTTTT
CDR3 protein: CASSSIPIARGTGELFF

V gene: TRBV2
CDR3 length: 14
clone size: .
J gene: TRBJ2-7
D gene: .
CDR3 DNA: TGTGCCAGCAGTGATCCCCTTAGATTCTACGAGCAGTACTTC
CDR3 protein: CASSDPLRFYEQYF

V gene: TRBV20-1
CDR3 length: 21
clone size: many
J gene: TRBJ2-4
D gene: TRBD2
CDR3 DNA: TGCAGTGCTAGTTCCCGGGACAGGGATAGCGGGGGGGCTCTAGCCAAAAACATTCAGTACTTC
CDR3 protein: CSASSRDRDSGGALAKNIQYF

V gene: TRBV27
CDR3 length: 14
clone size: .
J gene: TRBJ1-4
D gene: .
CDR3 DNA: TGTGCCAGCAGTTTTATAGGGACAAACGAAAAACTGTTTTTT
CDR3 protein: CASSFIGTNEKLFF

V gene: TRBV12-3/TRBV12-4
CDR3 length: 13
clone size: many
J gene: TRBJ2-7
D gene: TRBD1
CDR3 DNA: TGTGCCAGCAGTTTTGGGACAGACTACGAGCAGTACTTC
CDR3 protein: CASSFGTDYEQYF

V gene: TRBV11-2
CDR3 length: 16
clone size: .
J gene: TRBJ2-1
D gene: TRBD2
CDR3 DNA: TGTGCCAGCAGCTTCCCAGGGACTAGCGGGGTCAATGAGCAGTTCTTC
CDR3 protein: CASSFPGTSGVNEQFF

V gene: TRBV5-1
CDR3 length: 15
clone size: .
J gene: TRBJ2-2
D gene: .
CDR3 DNA: TGCGCCAGCAGCCACAGTCAGGGGACAACCGGGGAGCTGTTTTTT
CDR3 protein: CASSHSQGTTGELFF

V gene: TRBV25-1
CDR3 length: 16
clone size: few
J gene: TRBJ2-5
D gene: .
CDR3 DNA: TGTGCCAGCAGTCAGGGGGGGAACAGTGTTCAAGAGACCCAGTACTTC
CDR3 protein: CASSQGGNSVQETQYF

V gene: TRBV7-2
CDR3 length: 15
clone size: few
J gene: TRBJ2-7
D gene: .
CDR3 DNA: TGTGCCAGCAGCCCCGGGGCCGTGGGGCCCTACGAGCAGTACTTC
CDR3 protein: CASSPGAVGPYEQYF

V gene: TRBV5-1
CDR3 length: 15
clone size: few
J gene: TRBJ1-1
D gene: .
CDR3 DNA: TGCGCCAGCAGCTTGGTGCGGCAACCTAACACTGAAGCTTTCTTT
CDR3 protein: CASSLVRQPNTEAFF

V gene: TRBV12-3/TRBV12-4
CDR3 length: 12
clone size: .
J gene: TRBJ1-1
D gene: .
CDR3 DNA: TGTGCCATCACGACGCGGGCGCCTGAAGCTTTCTTT
CDR3 protein: CAITTRAPEAFF

V gene: TRBV3-1
CDR3 length: 16
clone size: .
J gene: TRBJ2-3
D gene: TRBD2
CDR3 DNA: TGTGCCAGCAGCCATACTAGCGGGGGGACCGAGGATACGCAGTATTTT
CDR3 protein: CASSHTSGGTEDTQYF

V gene: TRBV15
CDR3 length: 13
clone size: few
J gene: TRBJ1-1
D gene: .
CDR3 DNA: TGTGCCACCAGCACTCGAAGGCAGCTCGAAGCTTTCTTT
CDR3 protein: CATSTRRQLEAFF

V gene: TRBV3-1
CDR3 length: 14
clone size: .
J gene: TRBJ2-5
D gene: .
CDR3 DNA: TGTGCCAGCAGCCGGCGCGCGGGACAAGAGACCCAGTACTTC
CDR3 protein: CASSRRAGQETQYF

V gene: TRBV12-3/TRBV12-4
CDR3 length: 14
clone size: many
J gene: TRBJ2-2
D gene: .
CDR3 DNA: TGTGCCAGCAGGAGGACGGACAACACCGGGGAGCTGTTTTTT
CDR3 protein: CASRRTDNTGELFF

V gene: TRBV20-1
CDR3 length: 17
clone size: .
J gene: TRBJ2-1
D gene: .
CDR3 DNA: TGCAGTGCTAGAGATTGGAGGGGGCAGGGCCGGTACAATGAGCAGTTCTTC
CDR3 protein: CSARDWRGQGRYNEQFF

V gene: TRBV4-3
CDR3 length: 15
clone size: many
J gene: TRBJ1-6
D gene: TRBD1
CDR3 DNA: TGCGCCAGCAGCCTCCGGGACAGGGGGAATTCACCCCTCCACTTT
CDR3 protein: CASSLRDRGNSPLHF

V gene: TRBV29-1
CDR3 length: 13
clone size: many
J gene: TRBJ2-1
D gene: .
CDR3 DNA: TGCAGCGGGCAGCCCTGGCGTAACAATGAGCAGTTCTTC
CDR3 protein: CSGQPWRNNEQFF

V gene: TRBV12-3/TRBV12-4
CDR3 length: 14
clone size: few
J gene: TRBJ2-3
D gene: TRBD1
CDR3 DNA: TGTGCCAGCAGGTTCGGGACAGTCACAGATACGCAGTATTTT
CDR3 protein: CASRFGTVTDTQYF

V gene: TRBV6-1
CDR3 length: 15
clone size: .
J gene: TRBJ1-2
D gene: TRBD1
CDR3 DNA: TGTGCCAGCAGTCAACAGGGACAGCCTAACTATGGCTACACCTTC
CDR3 protein: CASSQQGQPNYGYTF

V gene: TRBV5-1
CDR3 length: 15
clone size: .
J gene: TRBJ2-5
D gene: .
CDR3 DNA: TGCGCCAGCAGCTCCAGTCCGGGGGCCCTTGAGACCCAGTACTTC
CDR3 protein: CASSSSPGALETQYF

V gene: TRBV6-5
CDR3 length: 15
clone size: many
J gene: TRBJ2-7
D gene: TRBD2
CDR3 DNA: TGTGCCAGCAGTTACGACGGGACTAGGGGATACGAGCAGTACTTC
CDR3 protein: CASSYDGTRGYEQYF

V gene: TRBV11-3
CDR3 length: 14
clone size: .
J gene: TRBJ2-3
D gene: .
CDR3 DNA: TGTGCCAGCAGCCCAGGGACTCTTTCAGATACGCAGTATTTT
CDR3 protein: CASSPGTLSDTQYF

V gene: TRBV3-1
CDR3 length: 14
clone size: once
J gene: TRBJ2-1
D gene: .
CDR3 DNA: TGTGCCAGCAGCCAAGAGCTAGCGACGGGTGAGCAGTTCTTC
CDR3 protein: CASSQELATGEQFF

V gene: TRBV7-9
CDR3 length: 15
clone size: .
J gene: TRBJ1-5
D gene: .
CDR3 DNA: TGTGCCAGCAGCTTAGATGGTGGGGGCAATCAGCCCCAGCATTTT
CDR3 protein: CASSLDGGGNQPQHF

V gene: TRBV12-3/TRBV12-4
CDR3 length: 16
clone size: .
J gene: TRBJ1-2
D gene: TRBD1
CDR3 DNA: TGTGCCAGCAGAAACCGGGACAGGGCCTCTAACTATGGCTACACCTTC
CDR3 protein: CASRNRDRASNYGYTF

V gene: TRBV13
CDR3 length: 14
clone size: .
J gene: TRBJ2-3
D gene: .
CDR3 DNA: TGTGCCAGCAGCTTAGCGGGGGTACGGGATACGCAGTATTTT
CDR3 protein: CASSLAGVRDTQYF

V gene: TRBV7-2
CDR3 length: 18
clone size: many
J gene: TRBJ2-5
D gene: TRBD2
CDR3 DNA: TGTGCCAGCAGCTTAGTGCCCTCAGAGGCGGGGGGAGGGAAGACCCAGTACTTC
CDR3 protein: CASSLVPSEAGGGKTQYF

V gene: TRBV14
CDR3 length: 13
clone size: many
J gene: TRBJ1-2
D gene: .
CDR3 DNA: TGTGCCAGCACGAGGTGGGCTAACTATGGCTACACCTTC
CDR3 protein: CASTRWANYGYTF

V gene: TRBV7-8
CDR3 length: 15
clone size: many
J gene: TRBJ2-1
D gene: .
CDR3 DNA: TGTGCCAGCAGCTCACGGTTGAACGCCTACAATGAGCAGTTCTTC
CDR3 protein: CASSSRLNAYNEQFF